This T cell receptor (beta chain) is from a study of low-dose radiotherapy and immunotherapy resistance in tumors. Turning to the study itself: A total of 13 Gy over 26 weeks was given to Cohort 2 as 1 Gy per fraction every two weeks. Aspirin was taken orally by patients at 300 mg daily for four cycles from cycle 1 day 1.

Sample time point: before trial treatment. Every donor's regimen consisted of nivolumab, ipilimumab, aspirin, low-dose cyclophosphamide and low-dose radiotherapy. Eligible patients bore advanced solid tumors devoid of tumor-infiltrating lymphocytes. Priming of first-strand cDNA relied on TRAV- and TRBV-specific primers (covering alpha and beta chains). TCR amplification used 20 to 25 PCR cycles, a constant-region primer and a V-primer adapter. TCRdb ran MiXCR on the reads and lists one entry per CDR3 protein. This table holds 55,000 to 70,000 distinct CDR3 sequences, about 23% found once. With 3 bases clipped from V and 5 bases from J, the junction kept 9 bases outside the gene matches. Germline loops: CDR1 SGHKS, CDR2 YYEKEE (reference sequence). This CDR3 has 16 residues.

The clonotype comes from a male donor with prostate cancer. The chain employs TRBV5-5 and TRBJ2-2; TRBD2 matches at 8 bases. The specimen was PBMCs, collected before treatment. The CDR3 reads CASSWTGTSVTGELFF. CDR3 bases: TGTGCCAGCAGCTGGACCGGGACTAGTGTTACCGGGGAGCTGTTTTTT.